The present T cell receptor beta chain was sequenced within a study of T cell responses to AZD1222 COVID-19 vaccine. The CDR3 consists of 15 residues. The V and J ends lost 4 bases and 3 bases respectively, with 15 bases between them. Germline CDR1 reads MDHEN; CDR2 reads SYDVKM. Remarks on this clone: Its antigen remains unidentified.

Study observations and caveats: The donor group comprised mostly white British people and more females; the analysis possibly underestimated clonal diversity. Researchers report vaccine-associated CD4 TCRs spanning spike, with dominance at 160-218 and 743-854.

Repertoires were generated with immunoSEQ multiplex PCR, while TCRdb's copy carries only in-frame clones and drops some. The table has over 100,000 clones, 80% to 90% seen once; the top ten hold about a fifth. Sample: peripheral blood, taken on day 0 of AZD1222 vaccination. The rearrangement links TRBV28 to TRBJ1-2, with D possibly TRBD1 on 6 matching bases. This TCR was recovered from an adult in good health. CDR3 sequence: CASSSSGGRDYGYTF. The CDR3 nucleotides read TGTGCCAGCAGTTCATCTGGGGGCAGGGACTATGGCTACACCTTC.